This record looks at one T cell receptor (beta chain) sequence and its context. This clone was detected a few times. The specificity of this receptor is unknown. Base-call qualities are not available, and no considerably larger clone is one nucleotide away. The time point label of this sample denotes: baseline before first vaccination. Vaccinee samples came from UK trials COV001 and COV002, including a single-blind randomized controlled phase 2/3 trial of AZD1222 (ChAdOx1 nCoV-19) in healthy adults. For TCRbeta chain sequencing, PBMC samples were collected from trial participants at day 0 and at day 28 after the second dose. This sample is part of a study of T cell responses to AZD1222 COVID-19 vaccine (dated by TCRdb to the early 2020s). A note on the overall study: AZD1222 recipients given second doses at about 4 weeks or at about 12 weeks were pooled, since spike-specific TCR depth and breadth were not found to differ between the two schedules. Trial participants were enrolled by age into subgroups of 18-55, 56-69 and 70-plus years, and 148, 28 and 57 TCR-sequenced participants, respectively, were included in these subgroups. A total of about 250 trial participants underwent TCR sequencing, of whom about 200 had received two doses of AZD1222 and around 25 had received two doses of the MenACWY control vaccine.

The CDR3 runs 15 residues from the cysteine to the phenylalanine. Just the 45-base CDR3 DNA is kept, in frame starting at base 1. The junction shows trimming of 5 bases on V and 12 bases on J, and the gene matches do not reach 11 bases of it. The CDR1 and CDR2 encoded by the germline V gene (reference sequence) are LNHDA and SQIVND. Overall study outcomes, separate from this receptor: Because no samples from the day 14 peak response were available, repertoires could be characterized only after the peak T cell response. The vaccine-associated CD4 TCRs covered the entire spike protein, and the dominant responses fell in regions 160-218 and 743-854. Conclusions about previously exposed vaccinees are limited, since just six or seven AZD1222 recipients were seropositive for SARS-CoV-2 at baseline. Nearly half of unique spike-specific TCRs reportedly recognized epitopes outside regions mutated in the B.1.351 and B.1.1.7 variants. Participants were mostly white British, with more females than males. The authors suggested clonal diversity may have been underestimated. In the small 56-69-year group, the increase in depth fell short of significance, most likely because of low power. Spike-specific TCR breadth and depth rose significantly after two AZD1222 doses compared with day 0 and with MenACWY recipients.

The CDR3 regions of human TCRbeta chains were subjected to immunosequencing. Concerning the study's data processing: TCRs in the repertoires were matched against a reference library of SARS-CoV-2-specific TCRs that had been generated with the MIRA antigen-specificity platform. Breadth meant the fraction of unique TCRs that were SARS-CoV-2-associated, whereas depth meant the fraction of total T cells that were SARS-CoV-2-associated. Using the MIRA data, each spike-specific TCR was assigned both to the spike region to which the TCR was reactive and to a CD4 or CD8 class. Log10-transformed breadth and depth values were compared by one-way ANOVA with Sidak's multiple comparisons tests. In TCRdb, the immuneACCESS table is reduced to in-frame sequences with V and J assigned. These tables do not hold every clone; where another copy was compared, an unresolved V gene accounts for under half, and the others remain unexplained. D and trimming were read from the DNA, whereas the V and J calls and clone size are those reported in that table. The table for this sample lists 75,000 to 90,000 clones; 70% to 90% of them were counted only once. In total, the top ten clones hold 10% to 15% of the sample.

The source was peripheral blood, collected on day 0 of AZD1222 vaccination. The receptor chain draws on TRBV19 and TRBJ1-6; 9 bases in between match TRBD1. The TCR originated in an adult in good health. The CDR3 reads as follows: CASSLLWGQGIPLHF. At the DNA level, the sequence is TGTGCCAGTAGTCTTCTCTGGGGACAGGGTATACCCCTCCACTTT. The full variable domain, with segments outside the CDR3 supplied by the reference TRBV19 and TRBJ1-6 proteins, appears as DGGITQSPKYLFRKEGQNVTLSCEQNLNHDAMYWYRQDPGQGLRLIYYSQIVNDFQKGDIAEGYSVSREKKESFPLTVTSAQKNPTAFYLCASSLLWGQGIPLHFGNGTRLTVT.